This T cell receptor beta chain derives from a study of early T cells in non-severe SARS-CoV-2 infection. The CDR3 length is 17 residues. V lost 6 bases, J lost 0 bases, and 18 bases lay in between. Germline V gene lookup returns CDR1 SGHTA and CDR2 FQGNSA. MiXCR, applied by TCRdb to the 5' RACE reads, yields one record per CDR3 protein. The sample yields around 20,000 distinct CDR3 sequences, more than 4% seen once. This clonotype has a count of ten or more. V is TRBV7-2 and J is TRBJ2-1, with D possibly TRBD2 on 6 matching bases. Sequenced material: whole blood. The source of this sequence is an adult who was a healthcare worker with PCR-confirmed SARS-CoV-2 infection or an uninfected control (not recorded which). CDR3 DNA: TGTGCCAGCAGGGAAACCGGGACTCTTCACTCCTACAATGAGCAGTTCTTC. Translation gives CASRETGTLHSYNEQFF. The entire variable domain, with the rest obtained from reference TRBV7-2 and TRBJ2-1, is as follows: GAGVSQSPSNKVTEKGKDVELRCDPISGHTALYWYRQSLGQGLEFLIYFQGNSAPDKSGLPSDRFSAERTGGSVSTLTIQRTQQEDSAVYLCASRETGTLHSYNEQFFGPGTRLTVL.